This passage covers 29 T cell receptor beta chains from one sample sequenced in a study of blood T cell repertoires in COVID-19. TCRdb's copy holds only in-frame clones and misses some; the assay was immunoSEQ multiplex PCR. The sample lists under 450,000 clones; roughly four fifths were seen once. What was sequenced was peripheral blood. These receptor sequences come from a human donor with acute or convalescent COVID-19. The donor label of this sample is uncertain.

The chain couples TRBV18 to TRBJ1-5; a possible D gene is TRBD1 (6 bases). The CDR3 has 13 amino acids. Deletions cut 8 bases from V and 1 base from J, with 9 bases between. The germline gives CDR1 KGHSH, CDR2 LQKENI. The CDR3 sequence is CASQGQSNQPQHF. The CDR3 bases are TGTGCCAGCCAAGGACAGAGCAATCAGCCCCAGCATTTT.

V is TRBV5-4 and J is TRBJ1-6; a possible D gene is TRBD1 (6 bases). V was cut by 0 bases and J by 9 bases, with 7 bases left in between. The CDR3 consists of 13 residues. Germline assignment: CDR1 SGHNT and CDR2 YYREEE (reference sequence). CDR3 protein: CASSLDRASPLHF. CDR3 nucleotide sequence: TGTGCCAGCAGCTTGGACAGGGCTTCACCCCTCCACTTT.

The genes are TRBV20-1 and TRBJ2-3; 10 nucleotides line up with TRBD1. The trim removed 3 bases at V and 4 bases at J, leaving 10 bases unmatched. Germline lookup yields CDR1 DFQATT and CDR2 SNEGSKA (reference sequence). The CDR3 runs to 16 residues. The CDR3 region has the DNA TGCAGTGCTAGTGAGGCTTGGGGGACAGGGGCAGATACGCAGTATTTT. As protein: CSASEAWGTGADTQYF.

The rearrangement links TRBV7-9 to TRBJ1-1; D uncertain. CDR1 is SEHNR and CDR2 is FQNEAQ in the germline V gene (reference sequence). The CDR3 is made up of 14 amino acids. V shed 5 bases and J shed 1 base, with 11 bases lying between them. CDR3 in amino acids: CASSPRVGNTEAFF. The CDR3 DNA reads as TGTGCCAGCAGCCCGAGGGTGGGGAACACTGAAGCTTTCTTT. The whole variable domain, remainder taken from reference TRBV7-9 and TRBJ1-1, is DTGVSQNPRHKITKRGQNVTFRCDPISEHNRLYWYRQTLGQGPEFLTYFQNEAQLEKSRLLSDRFSAERPKGSFSTLEIQRTEQGDSAMYLCASSPRVGNTEAFFGQGTRLTVV.

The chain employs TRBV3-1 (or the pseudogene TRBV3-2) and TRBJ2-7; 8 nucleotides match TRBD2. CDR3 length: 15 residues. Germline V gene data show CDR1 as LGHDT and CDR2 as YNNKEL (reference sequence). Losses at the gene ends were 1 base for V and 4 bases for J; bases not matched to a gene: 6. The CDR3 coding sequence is TGTGCCAGCAGCCAAGGACTAGCGAACCTTTACGAGCAGTACTTC. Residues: CASSQGLANLYEQYF.

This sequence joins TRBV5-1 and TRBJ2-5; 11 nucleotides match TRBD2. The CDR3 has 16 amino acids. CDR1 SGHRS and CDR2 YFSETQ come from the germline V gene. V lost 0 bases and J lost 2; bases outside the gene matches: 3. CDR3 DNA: TGCGCCAGCAGCTTGGAACCTAGCGGGGGGCAAGAGACCCAGTACTTC. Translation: CASSLEPSGGQETQYF.

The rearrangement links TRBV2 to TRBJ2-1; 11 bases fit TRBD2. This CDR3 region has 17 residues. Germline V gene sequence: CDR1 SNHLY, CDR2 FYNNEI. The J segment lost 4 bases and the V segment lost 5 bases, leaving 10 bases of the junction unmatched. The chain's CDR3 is CASSYAGTSGPYNEQFF. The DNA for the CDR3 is TGTGCCAGCAGTTACGCCGGGACTAGCGGTCCTTACAATGAGCAGTTCTTC.

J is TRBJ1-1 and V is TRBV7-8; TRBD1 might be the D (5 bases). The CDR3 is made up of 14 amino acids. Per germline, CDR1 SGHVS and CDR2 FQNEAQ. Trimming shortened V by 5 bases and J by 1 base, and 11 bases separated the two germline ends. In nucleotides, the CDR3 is TGTGCCAGCAGCCCTGGGACTCCGAACACTGAAGCTTTCTTT. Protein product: CASSPGTPNTEAFF.

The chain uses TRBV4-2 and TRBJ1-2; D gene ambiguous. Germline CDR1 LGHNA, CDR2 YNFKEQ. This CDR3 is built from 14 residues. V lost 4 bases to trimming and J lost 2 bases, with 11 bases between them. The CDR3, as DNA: TGTGCCAGCAGCCCCCGCCAACAGAACTATGGCTACACCTTC. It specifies CASSPRQQNYGYTF.

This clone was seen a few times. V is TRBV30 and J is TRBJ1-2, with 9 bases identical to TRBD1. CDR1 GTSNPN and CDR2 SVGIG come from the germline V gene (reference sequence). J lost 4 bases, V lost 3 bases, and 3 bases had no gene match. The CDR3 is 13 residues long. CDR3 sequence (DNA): TGTGCCTGGAGCGAGGGACAGGGCTATGGCTACACCTTC. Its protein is CAWSEGQGYGYTF. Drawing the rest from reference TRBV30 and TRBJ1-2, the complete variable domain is SQTIHQWPATLVQPVGSPLSLECTVEGTSNPNLYWYRQAAGRGLQLLFYSVGIGQISSEVPQNLSASRPQDRQFILSSKKLLLSDSGFYLCAWSEGQGYGYTFGSGTRLTVV.

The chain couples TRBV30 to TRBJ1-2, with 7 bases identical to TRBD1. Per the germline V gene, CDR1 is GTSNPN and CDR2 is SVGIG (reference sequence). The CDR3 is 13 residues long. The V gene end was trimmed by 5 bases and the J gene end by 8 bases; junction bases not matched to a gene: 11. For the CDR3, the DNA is TGTGCCTGGGCGCTGGGACAGCGAGTGGGCTACACCTTC. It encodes CAWALGQRVGYTF.

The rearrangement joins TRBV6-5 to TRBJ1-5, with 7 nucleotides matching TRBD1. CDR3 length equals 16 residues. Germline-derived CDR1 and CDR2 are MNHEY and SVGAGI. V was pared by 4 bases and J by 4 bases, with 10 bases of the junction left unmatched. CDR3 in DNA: TGTGCCAGCAGTTCCGGAAGACAGGGCCCGAATCAGCCCCAGCATTTT. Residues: CASSSGRQGPNQPQHF.

CDR3 DNA: TGTGCCAGCAGTTTATCCAGAAAATCGGGAGAAAAACTGTTTTTT. Its translation: CASSLSRKSGEKLFF. This chain joins TRBV27 and TRBJ1-4; no reliable D call. CDR3 length: 15 amino acids. Germline loops: CDR1 MNHEY, CDR2 SMNVEV (reference sequence). Trimming stripped 0 bases from V and 8 bases from J, with 13 bases between.

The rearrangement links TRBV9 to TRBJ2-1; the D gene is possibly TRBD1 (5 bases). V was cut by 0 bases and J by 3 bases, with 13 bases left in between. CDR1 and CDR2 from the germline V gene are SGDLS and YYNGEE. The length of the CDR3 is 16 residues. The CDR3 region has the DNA TGTGCCAGCAGCGTAGCACCCAGGGTTCTCTACAATGAGCAGTTCTTC. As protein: CASSVAPRVLYNEQFF.

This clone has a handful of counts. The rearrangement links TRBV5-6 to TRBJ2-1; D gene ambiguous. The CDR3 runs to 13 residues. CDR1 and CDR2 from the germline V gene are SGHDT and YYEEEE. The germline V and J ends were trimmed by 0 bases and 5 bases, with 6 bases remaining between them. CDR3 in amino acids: CASSLVYNNEQFF. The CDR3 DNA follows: TGTGCCAGCAGCTTGGTCTATAACAATGAGCAGTTCTTC.

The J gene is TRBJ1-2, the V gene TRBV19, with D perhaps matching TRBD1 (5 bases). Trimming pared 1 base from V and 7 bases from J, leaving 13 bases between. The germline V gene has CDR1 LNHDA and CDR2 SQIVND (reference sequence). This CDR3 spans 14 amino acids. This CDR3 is CASSIAADIVGYTF. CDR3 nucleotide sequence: TGTGCCAGTAGTATAGCGGCGGACATTGTTGGCTACACCTTC.

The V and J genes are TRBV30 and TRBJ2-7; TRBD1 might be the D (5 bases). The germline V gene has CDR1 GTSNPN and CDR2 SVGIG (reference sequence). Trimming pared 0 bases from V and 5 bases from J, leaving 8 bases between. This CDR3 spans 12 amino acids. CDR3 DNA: TGTGCCTGGAGTGTCCAGGGTCACGAGCAGTACTTC. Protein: CAWSVQGHEQYF.

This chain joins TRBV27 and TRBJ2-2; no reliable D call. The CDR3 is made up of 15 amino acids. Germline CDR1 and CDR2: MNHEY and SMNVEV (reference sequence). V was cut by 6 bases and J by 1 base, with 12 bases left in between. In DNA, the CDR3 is TGTGCCAGCAGAGGTGTGGGCTGGAACACCGGGGAGCTGTTTTTT. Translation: CASRGVGWNTGELFF.

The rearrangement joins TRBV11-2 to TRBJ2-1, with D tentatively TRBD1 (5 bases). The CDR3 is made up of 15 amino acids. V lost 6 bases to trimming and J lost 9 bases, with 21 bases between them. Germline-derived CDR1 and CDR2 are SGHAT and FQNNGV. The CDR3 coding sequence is TGTGCCAGCAGACCAGCGTGGGGCGGACACCGTGAGCAGTTCTTC. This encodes CASRPAWGGHREQFF.

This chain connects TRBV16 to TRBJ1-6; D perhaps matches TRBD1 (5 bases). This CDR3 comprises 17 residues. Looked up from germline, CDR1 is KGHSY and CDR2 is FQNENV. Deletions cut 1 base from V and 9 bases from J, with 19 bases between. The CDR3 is CASSQFPQGLSGSPLHF. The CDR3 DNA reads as TGTGCCAGCAGCCAATTTCCCCAGGGCCTTTCGGGTTCACCCCTCCACTTT. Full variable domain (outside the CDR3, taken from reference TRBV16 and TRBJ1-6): GEEVAQTPKHLVRGEGQKAKLYCAPIKGHSYVFWYQQVLKNEFKFLISFQNENVFDETGMPKERFSAKCLPNSPCSLEIQATKLEDSAVYFCASSQFPQGLSGSPLHFGNGTRLTVT.

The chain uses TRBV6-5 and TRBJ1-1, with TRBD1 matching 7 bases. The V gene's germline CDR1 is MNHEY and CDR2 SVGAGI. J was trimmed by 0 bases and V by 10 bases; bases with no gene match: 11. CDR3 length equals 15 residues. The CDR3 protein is CATKGQANLNTEAFF. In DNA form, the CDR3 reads TGTGCCACTAAAGGACAGGCGAATCTGAACACTGAAGCTTTCTTT.

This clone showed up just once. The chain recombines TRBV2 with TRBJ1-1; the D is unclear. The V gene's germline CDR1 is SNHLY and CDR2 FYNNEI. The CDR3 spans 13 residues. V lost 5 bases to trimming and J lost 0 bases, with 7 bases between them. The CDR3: CASSRLVNTEAFF. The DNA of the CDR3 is TGTGCCAGCAGTCGTCTAGTGAACACTGAAGCTTTCTTT. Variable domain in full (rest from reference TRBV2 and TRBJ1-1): EPEVTQTPSHQVTQMGQEVILRCVPISNHLYFYWYRQILGQKVEFLVSFYNNEISEKSEIFDDQFSVERPDGSNFTLKIRSTKLEDSAMYFCASSRLVNTEAFFGQGTRLTVV.

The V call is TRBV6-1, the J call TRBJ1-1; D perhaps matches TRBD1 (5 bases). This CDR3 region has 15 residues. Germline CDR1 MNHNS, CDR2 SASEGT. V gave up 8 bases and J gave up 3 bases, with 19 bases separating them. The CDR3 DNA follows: TGTGCCAGCGGCGCCGGGGAGGGGCTGGACACTGAAGCTTTCTTT. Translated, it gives CASGAGEGLDTEAFF.

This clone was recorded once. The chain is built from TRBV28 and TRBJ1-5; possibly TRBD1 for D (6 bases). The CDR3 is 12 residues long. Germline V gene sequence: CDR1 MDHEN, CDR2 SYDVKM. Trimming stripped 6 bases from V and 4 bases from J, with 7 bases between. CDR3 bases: TGTGCCAGCAGCGGACAGAATCAGCCCCAGCATTTT. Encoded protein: CASSGQNQPQHF.

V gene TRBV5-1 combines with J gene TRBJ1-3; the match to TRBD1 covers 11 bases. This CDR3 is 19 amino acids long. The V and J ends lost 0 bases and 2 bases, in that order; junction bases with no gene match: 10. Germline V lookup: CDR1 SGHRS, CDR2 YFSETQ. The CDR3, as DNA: TGCGCCAGCAGCTTGGAGAGGACAGGGGGCGGAAAAACTGGAAACACCATATATTTT. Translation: CASSLERTGGGKTGNTIYF. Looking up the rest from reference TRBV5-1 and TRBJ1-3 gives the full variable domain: KAGVTQTPRYLIKTRGQQVTLSCSPISGHRSVSWYQQTPGQGLQFLFEYFSETQRNKGNFPGRFSGRQFSNSRSEMNVSTLELGDSALYLCASSLERTGGGKTGNTIYFGEGSWLTVV.

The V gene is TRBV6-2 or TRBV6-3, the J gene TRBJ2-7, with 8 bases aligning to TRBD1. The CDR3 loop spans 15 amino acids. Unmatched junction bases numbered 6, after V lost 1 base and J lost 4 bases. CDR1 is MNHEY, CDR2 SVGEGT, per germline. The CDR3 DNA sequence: TGTGCCAGCAGTTACTTAGGGACAGGACCTTACGAGCAGTACTTC. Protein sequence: CASSYLGTGPYEQYF.

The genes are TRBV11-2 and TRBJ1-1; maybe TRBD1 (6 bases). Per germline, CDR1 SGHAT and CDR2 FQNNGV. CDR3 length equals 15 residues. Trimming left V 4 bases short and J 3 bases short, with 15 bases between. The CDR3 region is CASSSPTGDYTEAFF. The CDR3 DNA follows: TGTGCCAGCAGCTCCCCGACAGGAGATTACACTGAAGCTTTCTTT.

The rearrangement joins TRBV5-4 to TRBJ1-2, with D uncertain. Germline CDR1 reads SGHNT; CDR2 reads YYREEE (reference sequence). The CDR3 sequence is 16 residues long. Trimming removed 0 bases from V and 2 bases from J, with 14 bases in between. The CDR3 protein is CASSLAAGVGNYGYTF. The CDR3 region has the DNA TGTGCCAGCAGCTTGGCCGCAGGTGTCGGCAACTATGGCTACACCTTC. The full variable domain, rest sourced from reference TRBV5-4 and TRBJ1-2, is ETGVTQSPTHLIKTRGQQVTLRCSSQSGHNTVSWYQQALGQGPQFIFQYYREEENGRGNFPPRFSGLQFPNYSSELNVNALELDDSALYLCASSLAAGVGNYGYTFGSGTRLTVV.

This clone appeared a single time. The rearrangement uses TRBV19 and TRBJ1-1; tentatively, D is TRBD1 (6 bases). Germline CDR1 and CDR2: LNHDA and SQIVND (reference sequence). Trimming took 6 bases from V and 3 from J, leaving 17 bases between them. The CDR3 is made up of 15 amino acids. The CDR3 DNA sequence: TGTGCCAGTAGCCACACGGGAGGGGGGGACACTGAAGCTTTCTTT. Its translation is CASSHTGGGDTEAFF.